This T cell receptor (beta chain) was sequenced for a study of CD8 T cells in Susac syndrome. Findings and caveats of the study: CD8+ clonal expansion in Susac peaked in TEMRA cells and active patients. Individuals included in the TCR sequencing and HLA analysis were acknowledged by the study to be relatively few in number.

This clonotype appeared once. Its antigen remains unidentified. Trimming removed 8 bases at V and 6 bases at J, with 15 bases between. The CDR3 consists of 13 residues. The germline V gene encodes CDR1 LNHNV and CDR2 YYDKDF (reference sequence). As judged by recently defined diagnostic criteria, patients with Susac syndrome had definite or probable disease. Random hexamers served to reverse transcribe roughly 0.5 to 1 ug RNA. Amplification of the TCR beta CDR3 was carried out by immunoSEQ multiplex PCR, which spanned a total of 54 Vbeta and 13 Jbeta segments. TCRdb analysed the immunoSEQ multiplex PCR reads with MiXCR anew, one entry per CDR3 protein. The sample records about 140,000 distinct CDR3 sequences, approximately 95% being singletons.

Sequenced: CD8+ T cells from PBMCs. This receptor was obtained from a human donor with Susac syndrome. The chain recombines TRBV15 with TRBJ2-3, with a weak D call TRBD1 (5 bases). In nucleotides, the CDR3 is TGTGCCACCGATCAGGGATCAACTGATACGCAGTATTTT. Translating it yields CATDQGSTDTQYF.